The entry below gives a single TCR beta chain sequence along with its context. The method was immunoSEQ multiplex PCR; TCRdb's version includes in-frame clones alone and lacks a portion of them. The sample holds roughly 660,000 clones, 88% seen once. This entry belongs to a study of shared T cell receptors in the human thymus. Trimming took off 5 bases at V and 2 bases at J, with 17 bases between the two ends. Germline assignment: CDR1 MNHNY and CDR2 SVGAGI (reference sequence). The length of the CDR3 is 16 residues. Separately, the same data were catalogued under a study of human thymus T cells. That paper notes: Corrective cardiac surgery supplied the resected thymus tissue. Thymic and blood repertoires seemed to show skewed V and J gene use.

Sequences were obtained from thymocytes. The TCR originated in a boy younger than two with a congenital heart defect. J is TRBJ2-3 and V is TRBV6-6, with TRBD2 as a possible D gene (6 bases). The CDR3 region has the DNA TGTGCCAGCAGTCCTTCCCGGGACTCACCCACAGATACGCAGTATTTT. This codes for CASSPSRDSPTDTQYF.